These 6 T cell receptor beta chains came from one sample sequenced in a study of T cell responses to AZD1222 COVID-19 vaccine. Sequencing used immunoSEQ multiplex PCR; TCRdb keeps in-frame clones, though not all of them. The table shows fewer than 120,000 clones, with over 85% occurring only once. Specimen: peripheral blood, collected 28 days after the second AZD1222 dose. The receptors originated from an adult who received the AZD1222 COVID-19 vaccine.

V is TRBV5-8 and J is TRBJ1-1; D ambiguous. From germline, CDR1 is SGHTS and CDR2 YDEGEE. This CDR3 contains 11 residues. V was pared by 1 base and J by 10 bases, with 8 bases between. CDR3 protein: CASSLYEIAFF. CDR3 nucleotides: TGTGCCAGCAGCTTGTACGAGATAGCTTTCTTT.

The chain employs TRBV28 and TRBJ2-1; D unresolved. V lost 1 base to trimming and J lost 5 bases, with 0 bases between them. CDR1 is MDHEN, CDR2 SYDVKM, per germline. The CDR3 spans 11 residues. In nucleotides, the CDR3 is TGTGCCAGCAGTTTATACAATGAGCAGTTCTTC. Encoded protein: CASSLYNEQFF.

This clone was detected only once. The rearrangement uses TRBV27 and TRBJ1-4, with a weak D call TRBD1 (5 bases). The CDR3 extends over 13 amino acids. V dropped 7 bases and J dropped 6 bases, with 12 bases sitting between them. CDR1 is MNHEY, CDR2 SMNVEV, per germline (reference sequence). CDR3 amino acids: CASKWQGDEKLFF. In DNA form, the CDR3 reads TGTGCCAGCAAGTGGCAGGGTGATGAAAAACTGTTTTTT. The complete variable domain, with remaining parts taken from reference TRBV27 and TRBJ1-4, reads EAQVTQNPRYLITVTGKKLTVTCSQNMNHEYMSWYRQDPGLGLRQIYYSMNVEVTDKGDVPEGYKVSRKEKRNFPLILESPSPNQTSLYFCASKWQGDEKLFFGSGTQLSVL.

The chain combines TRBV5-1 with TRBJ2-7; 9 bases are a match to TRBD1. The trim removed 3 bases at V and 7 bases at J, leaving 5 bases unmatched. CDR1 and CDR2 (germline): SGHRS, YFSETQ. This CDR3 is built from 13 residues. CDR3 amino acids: CASSSMTGGEQYF. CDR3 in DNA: TGCGCCAGCAGCTCGATGACAGGGGGGGAGCAGTACTTC.

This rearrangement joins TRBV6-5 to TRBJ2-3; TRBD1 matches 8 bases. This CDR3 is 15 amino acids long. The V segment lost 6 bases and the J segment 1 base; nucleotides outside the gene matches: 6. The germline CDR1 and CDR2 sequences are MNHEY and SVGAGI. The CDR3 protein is CASRAPGQGTDTQYF. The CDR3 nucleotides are TGTGCCAGCAGGGCACCGGGACAGGGCACAGATACGCAGTATTTT.

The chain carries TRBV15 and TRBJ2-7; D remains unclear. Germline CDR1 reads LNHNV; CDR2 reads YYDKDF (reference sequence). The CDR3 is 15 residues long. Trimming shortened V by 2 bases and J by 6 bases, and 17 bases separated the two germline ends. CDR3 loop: CATSRPFAKVTEQYF. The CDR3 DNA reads TGTGCCACCAGCAGACCTTTCGCGAAGGTAACCGAGCAGTACTTC.